Listed below are T cell receptor beta chains from one sample, sequenced in a study of T cell responses to AZD1222 COVID-19 vaccine. Sequenced by immunoSEQ multiplex PCR; TCRdb stores in-frame clones only, minus some. Of fewer than 150,000 clones in the sample, around 90% were seen once. Source: peripheral blood, taken 28 days after the second AZD1222 dose. The origin of the receptors is an adult who received the AZD1222 COVID-19 vaccine. The CDR3 runs from the conserved cysteine through the conserved F or W. The D gene is left open where the match is weak. Part of the rows lack a size; the others show once, few, many or a class for expanded clones.

v_call: TRBV5-1
j_call: TRBJ1-1
clone_size: -
d_call: TRBD1
cdr3_length: 14
cdr3_nt: TGCGCCAGCAGCGCGTACAGGGGTAGAACTGAAGCTTTCTTT
cdr3_aa: CASSAYRGRTEAFF

v_call: TRBV5-1
j_call: TRBJ2-5
clone_size: -
d_call: TRBD2
cdr3_length: 17
cdr3_nt: TGCGCCAGCAGCCGAGGGACTAGCGGGGGGGCACAAGAGACCCAGTACTTC
cdr3_aa: CASSRGTSGGAQETQYF

v_call: TRBV18
j_call: TRBJ1-6
clone_size: -
d_call: TRBD1
cdr3_length: 16
cdr3_nt: TGTGCCAGCTCACCAACAGGGGTGCAAAATAATTCACCCCTCCACTTT
cdr3_aa: CASSPTGVQNNSPLHF

v_call: TRBV7-3
j_call: TRBJ2-1
clone_size: -
d_call: -
cdr3_length: 13
cdr3_nt: TGTGCCAGCAGCGGCCTTCTACAAGATGAGCAGTTCTTC
cdr3_aa: CASSGLLQDEQFF

v_call: TRBV4-3
j_call: TRBJ1-5
clone_size: -
d_call: -
cdr3_length: 14
cdr3_nt: TGCGCCAGCAGCCAAGATAGGCGGGGGGTGCCCCAGCATTTT
cdr3_aa: CASSQDRRGVPQHF

v_call: TRBV20-1
j_call: TRBJ1-3
clone_size: once
d_call: -
cdr3_length: 13
cdr3_nt: TGCAGTGCTAGTGTGGTGGCTGGAAACACCATATATTTT
cdr3_aa: CSASVVAGNTIYF

v_call: TRBV3-1/TRBV3-2
j_call: TRBJ2-3
clone_size: -
d_call: TRBD2
cdr3_length: 18
cdr3_nt: TGTGCCAGCAGCCAAGAAAGCTCGGCTAGCGGATACACAGATACGCAGTATTTT
cdr3_aa: CASSQESSASGYTDTQYF

v_call: TRBV5-1
j_call: TRBJ2-7
clone_size: -
d_call: TRBD1
cdr3_length: 13
cdr3_nt: TGCGCCAGCAGCCCAACAGGGGAGTACGAGCAGTACTTC
cdr3_aa: CASSPTGEYEQYF

v_call: TRBV2
j_call: TRBJ2-7
clone_size: -
d_call: -
cdr3_length: 16
cdr3_nt: TGTGCCAGCAGGGATCAGGGAGGGGGTGTCTCCTACGAGCAGTACTTC
cdr3_aa: CASRDQGGGVSYEQYF

v_call: TRBV29-1
j_call: TRBJ1-1
clone_size: -
d_call: -
cdr3_length: 12
cdr3_nt: TGCAGCGTTACGGGGGCCCCGGAAAGCGCTTTCTTT
cdr3_aa: CSVTGAPESAFF

v_call: TRBV5-4
j_call: TRBJ1-1
clone_size: -
d_call: TRBD1
cdr3_length: 14
cdr3_nt: TGTGCCAGCAGTCGTACCGGGACAGGGATCGGAGCTTTCTTT
cdr3_aa: CASSRTGTGIGAFF

v_call: TRBV27
j_call: TRBJ1-1
clone_size: -
d_call: -
cdr3_length: 17
cdr3_nt: TGTGCCAGCAGTTTGGGGGGCGGGGGCCGCGGGAACACTGAAGCTTTCTTT
cdr3_aa: CASSLGGGGRGNTEAFF

v_call: TRBV4-1
j_call: TRBJ2-1
clone_size: -
d_call: TRBD2
cdr3_length: 16
cdr3_nt: TGCGCCAGCAGCCAAGGAACTAGCGGGAACCACAATGAGCAGTTCTTC
cdr3_aa: CASSQGTSGNHNEQFF

v_call: TRBV7-2
j_call: TRBJ1-4
clone_size: -
d_call: -
cdr3_length: 15
cdr3_nt: TGTGCCAGCAGCGGAGGGCCCACAACTAATGAAAAACTGTTTTTT
cdr3_aa: CASSGGPTTNEKLFF

v_call: TRBV5-1
j_call: TRBJ1-3
clone_size: -
d_call: -
cdr3_length: 17
cdr3_nt: TGCGCCAGCAGCATACCGGACGGCCAAGCCTCTGGAAACACCATATATTTT
cdr3_aa: CASSIPDGQASGNTIYF

v_call: TRBV7-2
j_call: TRBJ2-7
clone_size: -
d_call: -
cdr3_length: 17
cdr3_nt: TGTGCCAGCTCTAGGGCTCACGGGACGGTGAGCTCCTACGAGCAGTACTTC
cdr3_aa: CASSRAHGTVSSYEQYF

v_call: TRBV3-1/TRBV3-2
j_call: TRBJ1-1
clone_size: once
d_call: TRBD1
cdr3_length: 15
cdr3_nt: TGTGCCAGCAGCCAAGCAGGGACAGCGAACACTGAAGCTTTCTTT
cdr3_aa: CASSQAGTANTEAFF

v_call: TRBV19
j_call: TRBJ2-3
clone_size: once
d_call: TRBD2
cdr3_length: 15
cdr3_nt: TGTGCCAGTGGGGGGGACTACCAATCCACAGATACGCAGTATTTT
cdr3_aa: CASGGDYQSTDTQYF

v_call: TRBV5-1
j_call: TRBJ1-4
clone_size: -
d_call: -
cdr3_length: 14
cdr3_nt: TGCGCCAGCAGCTTAATAGGCAGGAATGAAAAACTGTTTTTT
cdr3_aa: CASSLIGRNEKLFF

v_call: TRBV5-6
j_call: TRBJ1-6
clone_size: -
d_call: TRBD1
cdr3_length: 15
cdr3_nt: TGTGCCAGCAGCTCGAGGGGGCGGCTGAATTCACCCCTCCACTTT
cdr3_aa: CASSSRGRLNSPLHF

v_call: TRBV27
j_call: TRBJ2-3
clone_size: -
d_call: TRBD1
cdr3_length: 15
cdr3_nt: TGTGCCAGCAGTGATCGACAGGGTAGAAGAGATACGCAGTATTTT
cdr3_aa: CASSDRQGRRDTQYF

v_call: TRBV28
j_call: TRBJ2-5
clone_size: -
d_call: TRBD2
cdr3_length: 14
cdr3_nt: TGTGCCAGCAGTCGACTAGCGGGATTGGAGACCCAGTACTTC
cdr3_aa: CASSRLAGLETQYF

v_call: TRBV30
j_call: TRBJ1-6
clone_size: -
d_call: -
cdr3_length: 13
cdr3_nt: TGTGCCTGGAGTGATGATCGAAATTCACCCCTCCACTTT
cdr3_aa: CAWSDDRNSPLHF

v_call: TRBV15
j_call: TRBJ1-5
clone_size: -
d_call: -
cdr3_length: 14
cdr3_nt: TGTGCCACCAGCCCGACGGTGAGCAATCAGCCCCAGCATTTT
cdr3_aa: CATSPTVSNQPQHF

v_call: TRBV7-9
j_call: TRBJ1-5
clone_size: -
d_call: -
cdr3_length: 17
cdr3_nt: TGTGCCAGCAGCTCGACAGGAACAAACCCGGGCAATCAGCCCCAGCATTTT
cdr3_aa: CASSSTGTNPGNQPQHF

v_call: TRBV5-1
j_call: TRBJ1-2
clone_size: -
d_call: -
cdr3_length: 15
cdr3_nt: TGCGCCAGCAGCTTGGCCGGACAGTTCAACCGTGGCTACACCTTC
cdr3_aa: CASSLAGQFNRGYTF

v_call: TRBV4-2
j_call: TRBJ1-2
clone_size: -
d_call: -
cdr3_length: 16
cdr3_nt: TGTGCCAGCAGCCAAGAGGTGGGGGTAATAGACTATGGCTACACCTTC
cdr3_aa: CASSQEVGVIDYGYTF

v_call: TRBV2
j_call: TRBJ1-1
clone_size: -
d_call: TRBD1
cdr3_length: 14
cdr3_nt: TGTGCCAGCGGACAGGGGGCGGGTAACACTGAAGCTTTCTTT
cdr3_aa: CASGQGAGNTEAFF

v_call: TRBV18
j_call: TRBJ2-7
clone_size: -
d_call: TRBD2
cdr3_length: 13
cdr3_nt: TGTGCCAGCTCGGGGGGGGTCGGATACGAGCAGTACTTC
cdr3_aa: CASSGGVGYEQYF

v_call: TRBV5-1
j_call: TRBJ1-1
clone_size: -
d_call: -
cdr3_length: 16
cdr3_nt: TGCGCCAGCAGCTATGGGTGGGGGGCGCCGAACACTGAAGCTTTCTTT
cdr3_aa: CASSYGWGAPNTEAFF

v_call: TRBV7-3
j_call: TRBJ2-5
clone_size: -
d_call: -
cdr3_length: 14
cdr3_nt: TGTGCCAGCAGCCCTTTGCCGGGGCTCGAGACCCAGTACTTC
cdr3_aa: CASSPLPGLETQYF

v_call: TRBV7-2
j_call: TRBJ2-4
clone_size: -
d_call: -
cdr3_length: 13
cdr3_nt: TGTGCCAGCAGCTTGTGGGCCAAAAACATTCAGTACTTC
cdr3_aa: CASSLWAKNIQYF

v_call: TRBV6-5
j_call: TRBJ2-7
clone_size: once
d_call: TRBD2
cdr3_length: 14
cdr3_nt: TGTGCCAGCAGTTGGACTAGCGGTACCTACGAGCAGTACTTC
cdr3_aa: CASSWTSGTYEQYF

v_call: TRBV7-9
j_call: TRBJ2-3
clone_size: -
d_call: -
cdr3_length: 15
cdr3_nt: TGTGCCAGCAGCTTGCGAGGCTGGGGGCCGGATACGCAGTATTTT
cdr3_aa: CASSLRGWGPDTQYF

v_call: TRBV6-5
j_call: TRBJ2-7
clone_size: -
d_call: TRBD1
cdr3_length: 13
cdr3_nt: TGTGCCAGCAGTAGGGACAGGGGGCGCGAGCAGTACTTC
cdr3_aa: CASSRDRGREQYF

v_call: TRBV5-4
j_call: TRBJ2-1
clone_size: -
d_call: TRBD2
cdr3_length: 14
cdr3_nt: TGTGCCAGCAGCTCCGGGACTAGCGCCAATGAGCAGTTCTTC
cdr3_aa: CASSSGTSANEQFF

v_call: TRBV18
j_call: TRBJ2-7
clone_size: -
d_call: -
cdr3_length: 16
cdr3_nt: TGTGCCAGCTCACCTACTAGCACTTACGCTTCCTACGAGCAGTACTTC
cdr3_aa: CASSPTSTYASYEQYF

v_call: TRBV24-1
j_call: TRBJ2-5
clone_size: -
d_call: -
cdr3_length: 15
cdr3_nt: TGTGCCACCAGTGATGGTAACGGGGGACAAGAGACCCAGTACTTC
cdr3_aa: CATSDGNGGQETQYF

v_call: TRBV7-2
j_call: TRBJ2-4
clone_size: -
d_call: TRBD2
cdr3_length: 13
cdr3_nt: TGTGCCAGCAGCTTAGGGGGCGGGGGAATTCAGTACTTC
cdr3_aa: CASSLGGGGIQYF